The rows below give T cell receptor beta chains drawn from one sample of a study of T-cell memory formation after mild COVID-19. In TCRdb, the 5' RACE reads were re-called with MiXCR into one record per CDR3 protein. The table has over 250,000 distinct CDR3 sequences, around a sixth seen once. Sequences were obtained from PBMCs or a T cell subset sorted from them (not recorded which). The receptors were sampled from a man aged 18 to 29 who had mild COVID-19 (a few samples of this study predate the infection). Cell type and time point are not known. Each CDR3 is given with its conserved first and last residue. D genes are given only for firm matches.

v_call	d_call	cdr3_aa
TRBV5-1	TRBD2	CASSTVLAGLGGNEQFF
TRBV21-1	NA	CASSLTGSIYGYTF
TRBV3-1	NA	CASSQQGSYGEQYF
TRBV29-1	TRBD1	CSALTGGYGYTF
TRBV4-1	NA	CASSKADSPQRAQHF
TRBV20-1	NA	CSARPPQAYSEQYF
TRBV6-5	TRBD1	CASSIRGRGYEQYF
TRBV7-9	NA	CASSRRDINEAFF
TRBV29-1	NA	CSGGVTYEQYF
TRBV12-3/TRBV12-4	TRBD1	CASSPKEGAWNYGYTF
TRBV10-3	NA	CAISERAGELFF
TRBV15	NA	CATSISQGYQPQHF
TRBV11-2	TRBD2	CASSLSTGGETQYF
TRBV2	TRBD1	CASSEDRGIVEQYF
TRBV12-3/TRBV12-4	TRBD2	CASSASGTSGASTDTQYF
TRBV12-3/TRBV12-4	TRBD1	CASRTTGSSSPLHF
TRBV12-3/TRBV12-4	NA	CASSLSRQPGNTIYF
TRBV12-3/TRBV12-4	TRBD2	CASSSWPGRGGNPDTQYF
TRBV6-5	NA	CASSPLGRVGSYEQYF
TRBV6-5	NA	CASSYGVLTGANVLTF
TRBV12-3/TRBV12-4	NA	CASRAGGDEQFF
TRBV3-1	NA	CASSHEGVNTGELFF
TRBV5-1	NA	CASSLANGAGNEQFF
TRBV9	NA	CASSVGTVFNEKLFF
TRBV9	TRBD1	CASSAGTGDTGELFF
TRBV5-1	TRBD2	CASSLVGGNGIQYF
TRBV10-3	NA	CAISALGPSQGDEQFF
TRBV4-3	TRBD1	CASSQARTGGYGYTF
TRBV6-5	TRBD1	CASSPRDRGAYGYTF
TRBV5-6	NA	CASSMGGKAYNEQFF